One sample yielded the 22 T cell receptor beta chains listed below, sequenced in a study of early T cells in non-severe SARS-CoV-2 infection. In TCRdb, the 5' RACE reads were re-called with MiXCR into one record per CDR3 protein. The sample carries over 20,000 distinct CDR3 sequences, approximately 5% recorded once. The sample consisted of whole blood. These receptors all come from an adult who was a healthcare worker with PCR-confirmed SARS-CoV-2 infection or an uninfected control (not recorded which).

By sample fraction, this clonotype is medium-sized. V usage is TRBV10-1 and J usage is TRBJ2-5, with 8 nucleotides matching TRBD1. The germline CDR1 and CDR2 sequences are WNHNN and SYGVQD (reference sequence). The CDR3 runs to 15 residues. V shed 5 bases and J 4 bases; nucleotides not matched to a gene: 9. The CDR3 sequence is CASSSGTGRGETQYF. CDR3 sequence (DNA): TGCGCCAGCAGTTCTGGGACAGGTCGGGGAGAGACCCAGTACTTC.

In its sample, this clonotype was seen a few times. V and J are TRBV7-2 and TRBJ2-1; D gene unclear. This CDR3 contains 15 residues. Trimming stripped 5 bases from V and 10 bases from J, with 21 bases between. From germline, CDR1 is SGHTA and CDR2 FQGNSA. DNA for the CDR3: TGTGCCAGCAGCCCCAGGAGTGACACGGTAGGCGAGCAGTTCTTC. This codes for CASSPRSDTVGEQFF.

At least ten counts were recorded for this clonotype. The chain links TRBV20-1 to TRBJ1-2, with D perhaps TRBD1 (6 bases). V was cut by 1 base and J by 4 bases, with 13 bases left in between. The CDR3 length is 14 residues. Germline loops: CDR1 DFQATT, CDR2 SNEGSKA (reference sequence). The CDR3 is CSARAQGITYGYTF. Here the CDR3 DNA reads TGCAGTGCTAGAGCACAGGGAATCACCTATGGCTACACCTTC.

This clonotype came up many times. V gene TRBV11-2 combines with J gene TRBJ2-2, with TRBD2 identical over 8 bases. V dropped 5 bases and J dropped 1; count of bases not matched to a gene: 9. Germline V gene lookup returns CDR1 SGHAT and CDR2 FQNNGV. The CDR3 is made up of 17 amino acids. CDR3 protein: CASSHPWAGGNTGELFF. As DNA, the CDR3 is TGTGCCAGCAGCCACCCCTGGGCGGGGGGGAACACCGGGGAGCTGTTTTTT.

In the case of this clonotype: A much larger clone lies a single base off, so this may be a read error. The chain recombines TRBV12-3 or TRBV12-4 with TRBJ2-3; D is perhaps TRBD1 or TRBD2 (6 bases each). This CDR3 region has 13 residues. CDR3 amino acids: CAGRGTSTDTRYF. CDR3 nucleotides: TGTGCCGGCCGGGGGACATCCACAGATACGCGGTATTTT.

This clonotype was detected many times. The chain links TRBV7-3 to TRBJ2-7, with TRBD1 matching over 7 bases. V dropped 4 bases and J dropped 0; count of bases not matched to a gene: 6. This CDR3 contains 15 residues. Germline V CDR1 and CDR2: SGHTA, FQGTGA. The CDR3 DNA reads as TGTGCCAGCAGCTCCTCAGGGGGAAGCTCCTACGAGCAGTACTTC. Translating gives CASSSSGGSSYEQYF.

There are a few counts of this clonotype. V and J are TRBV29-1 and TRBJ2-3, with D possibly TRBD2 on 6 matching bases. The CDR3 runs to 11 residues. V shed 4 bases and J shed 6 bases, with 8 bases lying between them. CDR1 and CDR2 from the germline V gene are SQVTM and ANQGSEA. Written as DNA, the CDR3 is TGCAGCGTTGCGGGGAGGGATACGCAGTATTTT. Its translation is CSVAGRDTQYF.

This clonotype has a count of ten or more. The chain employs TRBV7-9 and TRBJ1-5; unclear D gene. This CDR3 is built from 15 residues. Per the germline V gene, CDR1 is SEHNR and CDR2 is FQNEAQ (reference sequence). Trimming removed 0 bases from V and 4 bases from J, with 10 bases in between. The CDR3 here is CASSLAWPENQPQHF. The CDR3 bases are TGTGCCAGCAGCTTAGCGTGGCCAGAAAATCAGCCCCAGCATTTT.

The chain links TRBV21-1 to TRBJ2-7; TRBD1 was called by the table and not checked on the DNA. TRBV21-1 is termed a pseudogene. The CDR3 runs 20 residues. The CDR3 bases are TGTGCCAGCAGCAATCAGGTCGACGAAGAAGGGGACAACAGTGGGTACGAGCAGTACTTC. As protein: CASSNQVDEEGDNSGYEQYF.

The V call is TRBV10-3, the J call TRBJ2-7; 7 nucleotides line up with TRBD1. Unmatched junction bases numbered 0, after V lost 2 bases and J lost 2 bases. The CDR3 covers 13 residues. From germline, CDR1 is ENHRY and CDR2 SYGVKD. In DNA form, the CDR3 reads TGTGCCATCAGTGAGGACAGGGCCTACGAGCAGTACTTC. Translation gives CAISEDRAYEQYF.

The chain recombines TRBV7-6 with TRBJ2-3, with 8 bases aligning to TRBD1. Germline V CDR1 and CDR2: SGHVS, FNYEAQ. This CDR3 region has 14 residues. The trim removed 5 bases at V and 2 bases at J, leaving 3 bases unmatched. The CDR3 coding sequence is TGTGCCAGCAGCGCAGGGGGCTACACAGATACGCAGTATTTT. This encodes CASSAGGYTDTQYF.

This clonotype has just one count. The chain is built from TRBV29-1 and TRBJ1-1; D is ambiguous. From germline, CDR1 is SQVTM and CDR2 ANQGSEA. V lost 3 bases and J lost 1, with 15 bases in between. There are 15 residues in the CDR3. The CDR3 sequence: CSVDPVGGKNTEAFF. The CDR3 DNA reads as TGCAGCGTTGACCCTGTGGGTGGCAAGAACACTGAAGCTTTCTTT.

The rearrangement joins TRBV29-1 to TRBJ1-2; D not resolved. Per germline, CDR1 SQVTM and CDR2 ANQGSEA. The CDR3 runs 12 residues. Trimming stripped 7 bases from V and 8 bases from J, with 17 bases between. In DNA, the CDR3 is TGCAGCGCATCGATCCCCAATCGGGGCTACACCTTC. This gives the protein CSASIPNRGYTF. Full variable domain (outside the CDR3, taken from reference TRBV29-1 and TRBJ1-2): SAVISQKPSRDICQRGTSLTIQCQVDSQVTMMFWYRQQPGQSLTLIATANQGSEATYESGFVIDKFPISRPNLTFSTLTVSNMSPEDSSIYLCSASIPNRGYTFGSGTRLTVV.

The CDR3 bases are TGTGCCACCAGCAGAGAAAAGGGGGGAGATACGCAGTATTTT. This translates into CATSREKGGDTQYF. The rearrangement joins TRBV15 to TRBJ2-3; D possibly matches TRBD1 or TRBD2 (6 bases each). The CDR3 is 14 amino acids. Trimming took 0 bases from V and 5 from J, leaving 9 bases between them. The V gene's germline CDR1 is LNHNV and CDR2 YYDKDF (reference sequence).

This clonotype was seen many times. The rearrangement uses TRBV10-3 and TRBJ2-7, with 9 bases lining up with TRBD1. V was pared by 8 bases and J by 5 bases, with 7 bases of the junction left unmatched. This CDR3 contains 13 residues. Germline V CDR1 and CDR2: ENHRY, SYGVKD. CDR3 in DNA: TGTGCCATCCTCGGGACAGGGATTAACGAGCAGTACTTC. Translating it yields CAILGTGINEQYF.

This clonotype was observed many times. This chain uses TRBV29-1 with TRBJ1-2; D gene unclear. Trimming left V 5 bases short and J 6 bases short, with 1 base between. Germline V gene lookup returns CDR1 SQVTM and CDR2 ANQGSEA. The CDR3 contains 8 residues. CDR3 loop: CSVNGYTF. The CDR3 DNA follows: TGCAGCGTTAATGGCTACACCTTC.

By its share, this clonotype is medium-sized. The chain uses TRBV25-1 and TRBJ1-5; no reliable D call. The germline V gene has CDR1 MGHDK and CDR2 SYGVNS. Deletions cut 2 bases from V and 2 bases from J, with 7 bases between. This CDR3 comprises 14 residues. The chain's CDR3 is CASSEMGRNQPQHF. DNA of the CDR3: TGTGCCAGCAGTGAAATGGGCCGCAATCAGCCCCAGCATTTT.

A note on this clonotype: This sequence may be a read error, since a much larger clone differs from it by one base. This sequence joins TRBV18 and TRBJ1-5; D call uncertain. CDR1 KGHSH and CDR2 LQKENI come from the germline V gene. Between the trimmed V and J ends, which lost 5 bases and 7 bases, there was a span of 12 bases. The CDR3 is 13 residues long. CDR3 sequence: CASSSVMAQPQHF. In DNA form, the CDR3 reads TGTGCCAGCTCATCGGTCATGGCCCAGCCCCAGCATTTT.

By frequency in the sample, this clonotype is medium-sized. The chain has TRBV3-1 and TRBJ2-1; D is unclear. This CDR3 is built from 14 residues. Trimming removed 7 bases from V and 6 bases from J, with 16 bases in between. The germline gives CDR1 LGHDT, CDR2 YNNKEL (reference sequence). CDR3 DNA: TGTGCCAGCATCAGGACGCTCGATCCCAATGAGCAGTTCTTC. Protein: CASIRTLDPNEQFF.

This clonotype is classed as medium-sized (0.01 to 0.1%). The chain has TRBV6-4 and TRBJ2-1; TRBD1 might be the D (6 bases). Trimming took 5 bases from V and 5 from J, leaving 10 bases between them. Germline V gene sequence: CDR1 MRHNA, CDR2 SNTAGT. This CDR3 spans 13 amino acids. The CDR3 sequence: CASSYRDDNEQFF. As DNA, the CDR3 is TGTGCCAGCAGTTACAGGGACGACAATGAGCAGTTCTTC.

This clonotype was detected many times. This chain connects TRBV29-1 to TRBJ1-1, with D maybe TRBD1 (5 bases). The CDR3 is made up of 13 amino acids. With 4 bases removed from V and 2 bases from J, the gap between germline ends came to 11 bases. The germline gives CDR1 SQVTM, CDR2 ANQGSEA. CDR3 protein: CSVVLTANTEAFF. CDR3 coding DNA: TGCAGCGTTGTATTGACAGCCAACACTGAAGCTTTCTTT. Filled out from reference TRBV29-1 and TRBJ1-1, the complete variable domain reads SAVISQKPSRDICQRGTSLTIQCQVDSQVTMMFWYRQQPGQSLTLIATANQGSEATYESGFVIDKFPISRPNLTFSTLTVSNMSPEDSSIYLCSVVLTANTEAFFGQGTRLTVV.

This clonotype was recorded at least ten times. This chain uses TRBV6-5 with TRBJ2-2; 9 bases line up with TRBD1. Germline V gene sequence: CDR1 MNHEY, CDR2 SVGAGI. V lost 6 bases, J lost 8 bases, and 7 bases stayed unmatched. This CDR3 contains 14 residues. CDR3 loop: CASRNHRGRGELFF. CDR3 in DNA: TGTGCCAGCAGAAATCACAGGGGGCGTGGGGAGCTGTTTTTT.